This T cell receptor beta chain stems from a study of blood T cell repertoires in COVID-19. Study-level background: Acute and convalescent COVID-19 specimens originated in the United States, Italy and Spain. Sample material is recorded as cDNA or gDNA derived from T cells, B-cell-depleted T cells, or PBMCs.

Trimming pared 3 bases from V and 2 bases from J, leaving 7 bases between. The CDR3 is 13 amino acids. Germline CDR1 and CDR2: SGHTA and FQGTGA. Study processing details: Researchers report that nucleated cell counts were estimated from reference gene primer amplification. Measured with immunoSEQ multiplex PCR; TCRdb has only the in-frame clones, and not every one. D and trimming were read from the DNA, whereas the V and J calls and clone size are those reported in that table. The repertoire holds about 190,000 clones, roughly 84% seen once, with roughly 6% in the top ten. The V gene is TRBV7-3, the J gene TRBJ1-2; no clear D. The sample taken for sequencing was peripheral blood. The source is a woman aged 40 to 55 who had recovered from COVID-19. In DNA form, the CDR3 reads TGTGCCAGCAGCTTCGACAACAACTATGGCTACACCTTC. Residues: CASSFDNNYGYTF.